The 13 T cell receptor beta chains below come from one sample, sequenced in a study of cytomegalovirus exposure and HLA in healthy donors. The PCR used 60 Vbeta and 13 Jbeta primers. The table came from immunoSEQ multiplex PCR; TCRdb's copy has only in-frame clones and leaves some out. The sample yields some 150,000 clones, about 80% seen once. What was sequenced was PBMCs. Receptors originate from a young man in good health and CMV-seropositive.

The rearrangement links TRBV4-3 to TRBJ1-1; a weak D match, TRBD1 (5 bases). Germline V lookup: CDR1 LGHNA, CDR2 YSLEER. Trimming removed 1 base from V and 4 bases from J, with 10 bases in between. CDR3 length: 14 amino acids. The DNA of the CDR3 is TGCGCCAGCAGCCAAGGGGGCCTTCGCACTGAAGCTTTCTTT. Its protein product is CASSQGGLRTEAFF.

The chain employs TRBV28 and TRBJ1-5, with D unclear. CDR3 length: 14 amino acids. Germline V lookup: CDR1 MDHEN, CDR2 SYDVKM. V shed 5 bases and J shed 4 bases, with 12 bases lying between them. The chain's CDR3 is CASSRTLLNQPQHF. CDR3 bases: TGTGCCAGCAGTCGGACTCTTCTGAATCAGCCCCAGCATTTT.

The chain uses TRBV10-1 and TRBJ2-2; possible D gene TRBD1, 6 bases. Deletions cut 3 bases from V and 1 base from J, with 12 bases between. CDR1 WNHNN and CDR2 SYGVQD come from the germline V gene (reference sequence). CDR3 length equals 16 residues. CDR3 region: CASSEYRVGNTGELFF. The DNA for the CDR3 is TGCGCCAGCAGTGAATACAGGGTTGGGAACACCGGGGAGCTGTTTTTT.

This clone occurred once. The CDR3 nucleotides are TGTGCCAGCAGTTACTCGGGACAGGGGGCCGGAAACACCATATATTTT. Encoded protein: CASSYSGQGAGNTIYF. The chain recombines TRBV6-5 with TRBJ1-3; TRBD1 matches 12 bases. The CDR3 length is 16 residues. Per germline, CDR1 MNHEY and CDR2 SVGAGI. V trimming: 0 bases; J trimming: 4 bases; junction bases outside the gene matches: 1.

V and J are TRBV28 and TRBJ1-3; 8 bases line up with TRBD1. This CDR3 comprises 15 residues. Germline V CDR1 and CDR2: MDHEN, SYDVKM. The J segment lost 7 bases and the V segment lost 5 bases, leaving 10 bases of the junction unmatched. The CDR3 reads CASSPTGGKTNTIYF. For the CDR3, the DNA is TGTGCCAGCAGTCCTACAGGGGGGAAGACGAACACCATATATTTT.

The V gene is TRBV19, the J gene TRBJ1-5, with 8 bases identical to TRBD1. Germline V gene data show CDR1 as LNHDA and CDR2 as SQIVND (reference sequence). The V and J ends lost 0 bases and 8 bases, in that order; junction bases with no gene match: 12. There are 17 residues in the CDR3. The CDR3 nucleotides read TGTGCCAGTAGTATAGAAATGGCAGGGGGCGCTTTTAAGCCCCAGCATTTT. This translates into CASSIEMAGGAFKPQHF.

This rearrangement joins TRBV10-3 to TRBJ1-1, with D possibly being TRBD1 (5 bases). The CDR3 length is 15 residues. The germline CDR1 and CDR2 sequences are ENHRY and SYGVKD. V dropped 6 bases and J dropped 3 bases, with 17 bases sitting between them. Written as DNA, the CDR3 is TGTGCCATCAGAACGAATACAGGTTGGGACACTGAAGCTTTCTTT. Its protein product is CAIRTNTGWDTEAFF.

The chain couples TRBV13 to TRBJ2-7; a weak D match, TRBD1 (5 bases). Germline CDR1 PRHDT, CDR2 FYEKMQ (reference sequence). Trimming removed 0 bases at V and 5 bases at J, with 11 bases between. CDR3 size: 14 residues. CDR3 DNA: TGTGCCAGCAGCTTAGGAGGGGCCCTTGACGAGCAGTACTTC. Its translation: CASSLGGALDEQYF.

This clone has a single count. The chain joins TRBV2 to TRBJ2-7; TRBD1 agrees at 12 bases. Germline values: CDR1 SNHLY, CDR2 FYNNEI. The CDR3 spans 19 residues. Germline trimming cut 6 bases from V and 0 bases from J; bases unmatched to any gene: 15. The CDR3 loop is CASRPSGQGALIPSYEQYF. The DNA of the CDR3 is TGTGCCAGCAGGCCATCGGGACAGGGGGCTCTAATACCCTCCTACGAGCAGTACTTC.

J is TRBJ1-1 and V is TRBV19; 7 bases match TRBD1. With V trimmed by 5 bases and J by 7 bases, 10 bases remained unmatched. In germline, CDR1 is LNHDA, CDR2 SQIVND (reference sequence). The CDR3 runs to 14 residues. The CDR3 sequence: CASSHNRGGVEAFF. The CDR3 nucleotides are TGTGCCAGTAGTCATAACAGGGGAGGCGTTGAAGCTTTCTTT.

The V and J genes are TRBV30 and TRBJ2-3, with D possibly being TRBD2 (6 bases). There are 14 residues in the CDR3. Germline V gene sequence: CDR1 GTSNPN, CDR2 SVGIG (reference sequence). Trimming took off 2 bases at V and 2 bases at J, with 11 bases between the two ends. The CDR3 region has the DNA TGTGCCTGGAGTAGTAGCGGACTCACAGATACGCAGTATTTT. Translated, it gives CAWSSSGLTDTQYF.

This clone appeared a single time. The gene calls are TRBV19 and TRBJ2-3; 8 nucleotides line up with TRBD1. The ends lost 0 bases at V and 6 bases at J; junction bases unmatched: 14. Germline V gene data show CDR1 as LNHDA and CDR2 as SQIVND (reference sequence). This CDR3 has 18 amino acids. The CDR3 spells CASSIDRYNRGTPDTQYF. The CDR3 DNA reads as TGTGCCAGTAGTATAGATCGCTATAACAGGGGGACCCCTGATACGCAGTATTTT.

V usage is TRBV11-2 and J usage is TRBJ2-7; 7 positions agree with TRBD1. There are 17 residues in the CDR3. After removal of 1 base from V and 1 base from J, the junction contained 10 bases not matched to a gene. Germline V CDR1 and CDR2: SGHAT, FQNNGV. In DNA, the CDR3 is TGTGCCAGCAGCTTAGCGAAAGGGGGCTTATCGTCCTACGAGCAGTACTTC. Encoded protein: CASSLAKGGLSSYEQYF.